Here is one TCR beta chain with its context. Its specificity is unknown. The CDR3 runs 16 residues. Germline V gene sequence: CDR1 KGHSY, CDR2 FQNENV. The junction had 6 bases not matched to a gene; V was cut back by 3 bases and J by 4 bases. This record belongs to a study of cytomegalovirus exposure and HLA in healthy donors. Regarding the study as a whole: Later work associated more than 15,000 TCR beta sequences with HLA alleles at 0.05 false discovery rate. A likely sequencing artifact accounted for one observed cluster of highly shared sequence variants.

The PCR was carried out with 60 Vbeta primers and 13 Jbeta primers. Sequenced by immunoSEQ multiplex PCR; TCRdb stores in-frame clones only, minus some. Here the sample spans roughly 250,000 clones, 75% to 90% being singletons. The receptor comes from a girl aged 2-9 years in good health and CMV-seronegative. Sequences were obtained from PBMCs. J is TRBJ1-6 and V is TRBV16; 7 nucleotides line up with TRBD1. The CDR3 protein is CASSHSGTAYNSPLHF. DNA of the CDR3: TGTGCCAGCAGCCACTCCGGGACAGCTTATAATTCACCCCTCCACTTT.